This T cell receptor beta chain was recovered during a study of blood T cell repertoires in COVID-19. Overall study: The origin of the acute and convalescent COVID-19 samples was the United States, Italy and Spain. Sources were T cells, B-cell-depleted T cells, or PBMCs; the material itself was cDNA or gDNA.

Original analysis: Nucleated cell number was recorded as an estimate derived from reference gene primer amplification. TCRdb keeps only in-frame clones here, not all; method: immunoSEQ multiplex PCR. V, J and clone size were drawn from that table, and D and trimming were deduced from the DNA. The sample includes roughly 97,000 clones, approximately 90% of them seen just once. Trimming took off 5 bases at V and 2 bases at J, with 15 bases between the two ends. Germline CDR1 MNHEY, CDR2 SVGAGI. The CDR3 contains 15 residues. The specimen sequenced was peripheral blood. The V call is TRBV6-5, the J call TRBJ1-1; the D is unclear. This sequence originates from a man aged 60-69 years with acute or convalescent COVID-19. CDR3 nucleotide sequence: TGTGCCAGCAGTCCCCCCAGGCAGGTCAACACTGAAGCTTTCTTT. As protein: CASSPPRQVNTEAFF.